This T cell receptor (beta chain) is drawn from a study of T cells in Graves' hyperthyroidism and ophthalmopathy. This clonotype was counted at least ten times. Trimming cost V 1 base and J 10 bases, with 10 bases left between them. CDR3 length: 11 residues. Germline loops: CDR1 DFQATT, CDR2 SNEGSKA (reference sequence). Amplified regions were TCR beta CDR3 sequences from RNA transcripts. The HTBI primer set was used in a first-round RT-PCR of the TCR CDR3. TCRdb recomputed calls from the multiplex PCR reads with MiXCR, one row per CDR3 protein. The sample has more than 250,000 distinct CDR3 sequences; 15% are singletons. Pregnant or lactating patients were excluded, as were those with uncontrolled infection or other autoimmune disease.

Sequences were obtained from blood. The rearrangement uses TRBV20-1 and TRBJ1-1; D is unclear. This clonotype originated in a woman between 45 and 60 years old with Graves' hyperthyroidism that later progressed to Graves' ophthalmopathy. The DNA of the CDR3 is TGCAGTGCTAGAGGGGCTGGAGGAGCTTTCTTT. Residues: CSARGAGGAFF.